This T cell receptor (beta chain) is from a study of blood T cell repertoires in COVID-19. About the research overall: Samples representing acute and convalescent COVID-19 were sourced from the United States, Italy and Spain.

Study processing details: Researchers report that nucleated cell counts were estimated from reference gene primer amplification. Measured with immunoSEQ multiplex PCR; TCRdb has only the in-frame clones, and not every one. Clone size and the V and J calls come from that table; the DNA yielded D and trimming. In the table there are roughly 150,000 clones, approximately 91% of which are singletons. During active infection, Seattle patients enrolled and were then monitored through disease. Trimming stripped 5 bases from V and 2 bases from J, with 12 bases between. This CDR3 has 14 amino acids. The V gene's germline CDR1 is WSHSY and CDR2 SAAADI.

The rearrangement links TRBV10-2 to TRBJ1-2, with a tentative D call TRBD1 (5 bases). This clonotype was obtained from a man aged 18 to 35 with COVID-19, enrolled during active disease. Sequencing used peripheral blood. The CDR3 nucleotides are TGCGCCAGCAGTCCAGACAGTATCAACTATGGCTACACCTTC. Translation: CASSPDSINYGYTF.